This T cell receptor beta chain was identified during a study of cytomegalovirus exposure and HLA in healthy donors. CDR3 length equals 14 residues. Trimming cost V 3 bases and J 8 bases, with 17 bases left between them. In germline, CDR1 is SGHDT, CDR2 YYEEEE. The PCR had 60 Vbeta and 13 Jbeta primers. Some clones are missing from TCRdb's copy, which holds only in-frame ones; the method was immunoSEQ multiplex PCR. The sample yields 100,000 to 150,000 clones, approximately 80% seen once. The sequenced material came from PBMCs. The source of this sequence is a man aged 50 to 60 in good health and CMV-seronegative. The chain joins TRBV5-6 to TRBJ1-2, with D perhaps TRBD1 (6 bases). CDR3 bases: TGTGCCAGCAGCTCGACGACAGGATCTTGCGGCTACACCTTC. Translation gives CASSSTTGSCGYTF.